This TCR beta chain was captured in a study of T cells after yellow fever vaccination. As for the study in general: SMART-Seq v4 Ultra Low Input handled preparation of low-cell-number fractions.

In its sample, this clonotype was seen a few times. Trimming stripped 2 bases from V and 6 bases from J, with 19 bases between. The CDR3 sequence is 16 residues long. Per germline, CDR1 SGHTA and CDR2 FQGNSA. Generation of TCR cDNA used 5'RACE template switching (which added a universal primer site and UMIs). Using its own MiXCR run on the 5' RACE reads, TCRdb lists one record per CDR3 protein. The table records a few hundred thousand distinct CDR3 sequences, roughly 8.6% of them present only once. V gene TRBV7-2 combines with J gene TRBJ1-2, with D unclear. The specimen was PBMCs, collected more than 35 days after the first yellow fever vaccination. The sequence was collected from a man aged 18 to 35 who received the YFV17D yellow fever vaccine. The CDR3 DNA follows: TGTGCCAGCAGCTTAAGTCGGGCCTCAGCGGGGAATGGCTACACCTTC. Protein sequence: CASSLSRASAGNGYTF.